This TCR delta chain is drawn from a study of gamma-delta T cells after stem cell transplantation. TCRdb reanalysed the RT-PCR reads via CATT. The sample lists about 2,600 delta-chain clones, less than 30% occurring once. Turning to this clone: This may come from a read error, since a much larger clone is one base off. Within the sample, other DNA sequences also encode this same CDR3.

Sequenced input: gamma-delta T cells. This receptor was taken from a human donor. It is not recorded whose cells these are; they may come from a transplant donor.

CDR3 coding DNA: TGTGCCTGTGACACCGTCGCGTCTGTTCGGTACAACATCCATAAACTCATCTTT. It codes for CACDTVASVRYNIHKLIF. The chain recombines TRDV2 with TRDJ1; D is uncertain. Germline-derived CDR1 and CDR2 are GEAIGNYY and EKD. The CDR3 consists of 18 residues. Trimming shortened V by 0 bases and J by 6 bases, and 25 bases separated the two germline ends.